This T cell receptor beta chain originates from a study of siplizumab effects on memory and regulatory T cells. Note on this clone: Other nucleotide sequences in the sample specify the same CDR3.

Per germline, CDR1 SNHLY and CDR2 FYNNEI. This CDR3 contains 12 residues. The ends were cut back, 4 bases at V and 8 bases at J, with 11 bases in the middle. Per sample, the assay covered roughly 10^5 TCR templates. Data came from immunoSEQ multiplex PCR; TCRdb stores just in-frame clones and leaves some out. This sample has some 87,000 clones, with 85% to 90% found just once. The receptor was derived from a human donor in good health. Material: CD4+ T cells sorted from blood. The rearrangement links TRBV2 to TRBJ1-1; D may be TRBD1 (6 bases). The CDR3 DNA follows: TGTGCCAGCAGTGTGCGCGGGACAGAAGCTTTCTTT. Protein product: CASSVRGTEAFF.